The clone carrying this T cell receptor (beta chain) showed up many times. CDR1 and CDR2 from the germline V gene are SGHRS and YFSETQ. V shed 3 bases and J shed 2 bases, with 12 bases lying between them. The CDR3 contains 15 residues. Listed TCR primers and previously described methods were used for bulk TCR libraries. One entry per CDR3 protein, called by TCRdb with MiXCR from the PCR reads. This sample carries 85,000 to 90,000 distinct CDR3 sequences, under 20% of them seen once, and the ten largest clones take about 0.85%. The sample originates from a study of molecular identifiers for immune sequencing clone quantification.

V usage is TRBV5-1 and J usage is TRBJ1-3; TRBD1 is a possible D gene (5 bases). The receptor was derived from a human donor in good health. Some libraries in this study had Jurkat cell RNA spiked in. The specimen was naive CD8+ T cells from blood, with Jurkat cell RNA spiked in. The subset was: FACS-sorted CD8+CD4-CCR7+CD45RA+ naive T cells. In DNA form, the CDR3 reads TGCGCCAGCAGCTCCGGTGTGGGGGCTGGAAACACCATATATTTT. Protein sequence: CASSSGVGAGNTIYF.